This T cell receptor beta chain was sequenced in a study of T cells expressing NK-cell markers. CDR1 SQVTM and CDR2 ANQGSEA come from the germline V gene. The CDR3 totals 12 residues. Study-wide results and limits: In a handful of donors, dominant NKG2C+ clonotypes were about 1.0-8% of CD8+ T cells.

Template switching by 5'RACE with UMIs generated the TCR beta cDNA. No DNA is given; TCRdb re-called the 5' RACE reads and lists each CDR3 protein once. In total, the table holds 300,000 to 450,000 distinct CDR3 sequences. Details on this clonotype: Its antigen is undetermined.

This TCR derives from a man aged 18 to 69 in good health. Sequencing was done on a sample of blood T cells: a sorted CD56 or NKG2C T cell subset, CD4+ or CD8+ T cells, or bulk PBMC T cells (not recorded which). The V and J genes are TRBV29-1 and TRBJ2-1. This chain's CDR3 is CSVKGSYNEQFF.